This T cell receptor (beta chain) was identified during a study of T cell responses to AZD1222 COVID-19 vaccine. Study-wide findings and caveats: The sample set comprised mostly white British donors with more females, and clonal diversity was possibly underestimated. A rise in Spike-specific TCR breadth and depth followed two AZD1222 doses.

This clone was observed a single time. The antigen is unknown. TCRdb's table, derived via immunoSEQ multiplex PCR, lists solely in-frame clones and lacks some. The table lists 60,000 to 70,000 clones, 85% to 90% of them singletons. The CDR3 contains 16 residues. V dropped 0 bases and J dropped 0 bases, with 10 bases sitting between them. Germline V CDR1 and CDR2: SGHRS, YFSETQ. The material was peripheral blood, obtained on day 0 of AZD1222 vaccination. This chain connects TRBV5-1 to TRBJ1-3; unclear D gene. This TCR derives from an adult in good health. This chain's CDR3 is CASSLAASTSGNTIYF. In DNA form, the CDR3 reads TGCGCCAGCAGCTTGGCCGCGTCCACCTCTGGAAACACCATATATTTT.